The 2 T cell receptor beta chains below were found in one sample sequenced in a study of vaccination and CD4 T cells after COVID-19. Their recognized antigens are unknown. Sequence data for DNA of cultured CD4+ T cells were generated by the Oncomine TCR Beta short-read assay. Each CDR3 protein gets one entry after TCRdb re-called the PCR reads with MiXCR. The top ten hold roughly a sixth of the sample, which has 7,000 to 9,000 distinct CDR3 sequences, approximately 59% seen once. Treatment defined: roughly 11-day PBMC culture with coronavirus spike peptide pools or control peptides (ViraFEST assay). The sequenced sample was cultured CD4+ T cells from blood, obtained after SARS-CoV-2 vaccination. The receptor source for this set is a human donor with COVID-19.

This clonotype was counted a few times. The V and J genes are TRBV20-1 and TRBJ1-2; 9 bases are shared with TRBD1. The CDR3 length is 14 residues. Germline V gene sequence: CDR1 DFQATT, CDR2 SNEGSKA (reference sequence). The V gene end was trimmed by 5 bases and the J gene end by 4 bases; junction bases not matched to a gene: 8. DNA for the CDR3: TGCAGTGCTGGAGTGAGGGACAGGGTCTATGGCTACACCTTC. Translating it yields CSAGVRDRVYGYTF.

In its sample, this clonotype was seen a few times. The rearrangement links TRBV27 to TRBJ2-3; D may be TRBD2 (7 bases). The CDR3 consists of 15 residues. CDR1 is MNHEY, CDR2 SMNVEV, per germline (reference sequence). V was clipped by 7 bases and J by 8 bases, with 22 bases between them. The CDR3, as DNA: TGTGCCAGCACGGACGGAAGACTAGCACAGGGTACGCAGTATTTT. Protein product: CASTDGRLAQGTQYF.